One T cell receptor (beta chain) is described in this entry. Patients in Seattle were enrolled during active infection, then followed longitudinally. CDR1 and CDR2 (germline): LNHDA, SQIVND (reference sequence). The CDR3 contains 15 residues. Trimming at V came to 8 bases and at J to 1 base, leaving 8 bases not matched to a gene. Methods used by the authors: Amplification with reference gene primers provided the estimates of nucleated cell counts. Produced via immunoSEQ multiplex PCR; TCRdb's table is partial and in-frame only. For V, J and clone size, that table is used; D and trimming come from the DNA. The sample has approximately 93,000 clones, under 80% seen once. The entry originates in a study of blood T cell repertoires in COVID-19. Turning to the study itself: The origin of the acute and convalescent COVID-19 samples was the United States, Italy and Spain. T cells, B-cell-depleted T cells, or PBMCs supplied cDNA or gDNA.

Sequencing was done on a sample of peripheral blood. V and J are TRBV19 and TRBJ2-7; 10 bases match TRBD2. The origin of this receptor is a man between 65 and 85 years old with COVID-19, enrolled during active disease. The CDR3 DNA follows: TGTGCCAGTCGCGCTAGCGGGAGCCCGTCCTACGAGCAGTACTTC. As protein: CASRASGSPSYEQYF.